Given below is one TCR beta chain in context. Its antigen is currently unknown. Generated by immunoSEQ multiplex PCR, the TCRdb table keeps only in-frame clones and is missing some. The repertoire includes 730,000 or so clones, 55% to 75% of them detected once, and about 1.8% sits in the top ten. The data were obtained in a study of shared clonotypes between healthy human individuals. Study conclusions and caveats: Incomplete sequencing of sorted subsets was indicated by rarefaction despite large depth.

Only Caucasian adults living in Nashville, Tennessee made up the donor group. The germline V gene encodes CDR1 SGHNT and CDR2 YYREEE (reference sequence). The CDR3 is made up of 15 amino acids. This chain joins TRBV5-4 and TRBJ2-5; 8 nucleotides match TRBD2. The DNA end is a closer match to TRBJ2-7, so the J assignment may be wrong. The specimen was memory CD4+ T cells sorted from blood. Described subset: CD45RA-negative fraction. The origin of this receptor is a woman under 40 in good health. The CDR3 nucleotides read TGTGCCAGCAGCCGGACGGGACTAGTGAAGGGCGAGCAGTACTTC. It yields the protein CASSRTGLVKGEQYF.